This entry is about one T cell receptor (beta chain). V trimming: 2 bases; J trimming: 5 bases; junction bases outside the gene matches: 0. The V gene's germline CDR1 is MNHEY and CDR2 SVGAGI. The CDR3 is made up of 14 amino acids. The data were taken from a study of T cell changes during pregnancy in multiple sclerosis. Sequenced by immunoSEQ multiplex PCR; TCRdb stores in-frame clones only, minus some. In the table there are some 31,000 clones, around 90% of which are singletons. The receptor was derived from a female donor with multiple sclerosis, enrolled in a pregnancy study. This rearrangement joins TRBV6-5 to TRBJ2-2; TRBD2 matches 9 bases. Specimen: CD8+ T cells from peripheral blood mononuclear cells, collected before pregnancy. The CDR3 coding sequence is TGTGCCAGCAGTTACGGACTAGCGACCGGGGAGCTGTTTTTT. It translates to CASSYGLATGELFF.